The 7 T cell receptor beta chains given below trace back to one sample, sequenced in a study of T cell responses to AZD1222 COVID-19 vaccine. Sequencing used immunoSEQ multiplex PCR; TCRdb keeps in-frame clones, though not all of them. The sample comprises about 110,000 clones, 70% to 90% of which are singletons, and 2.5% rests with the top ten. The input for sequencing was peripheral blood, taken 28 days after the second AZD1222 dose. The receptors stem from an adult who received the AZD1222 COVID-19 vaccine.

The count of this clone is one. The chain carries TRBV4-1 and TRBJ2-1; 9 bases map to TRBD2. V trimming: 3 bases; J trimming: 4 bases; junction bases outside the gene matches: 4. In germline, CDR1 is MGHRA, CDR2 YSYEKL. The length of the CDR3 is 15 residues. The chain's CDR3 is CASSHRLAEYNEQFF. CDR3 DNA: TGCGCCAGCAGCCACCGACTAGCGGAATACAATGAGCAGTTCTTC.

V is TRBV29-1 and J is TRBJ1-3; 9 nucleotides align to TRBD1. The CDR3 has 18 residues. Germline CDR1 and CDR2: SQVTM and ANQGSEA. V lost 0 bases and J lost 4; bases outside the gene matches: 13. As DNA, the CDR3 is TGCAGCGTTGAAGATGTTACAGGGGGCAGTGTTTGGGGAAACACCATATATTTT. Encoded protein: CSVEDVTGGSVWGNTIYF.

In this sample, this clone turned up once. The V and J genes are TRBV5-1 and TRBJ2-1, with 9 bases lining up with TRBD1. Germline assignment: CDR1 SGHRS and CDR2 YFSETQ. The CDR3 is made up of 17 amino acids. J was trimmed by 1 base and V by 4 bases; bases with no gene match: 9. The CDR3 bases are TGCGCCAGCAGCCTGTACAGGGGGCATGGGTCCTACAATGAGCAGTTCTTC. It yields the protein CASSLYRGHGSYNEQFF.

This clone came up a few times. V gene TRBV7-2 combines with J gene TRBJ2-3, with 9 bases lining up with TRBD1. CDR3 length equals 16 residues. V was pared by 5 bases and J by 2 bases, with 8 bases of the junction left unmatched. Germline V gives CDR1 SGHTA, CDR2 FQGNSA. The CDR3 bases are TGTGCCAGCAGCGCGGGACAGGGATACCCCACAGATACGCAGTATTTT. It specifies CASSAGQGYPTDTQYF.

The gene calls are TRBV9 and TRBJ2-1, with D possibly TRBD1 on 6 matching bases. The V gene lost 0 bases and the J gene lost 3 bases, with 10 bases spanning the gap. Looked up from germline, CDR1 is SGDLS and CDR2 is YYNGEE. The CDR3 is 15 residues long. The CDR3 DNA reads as TGTGCCAGCAGCGTAGTTGGGGGCTTCTACAATGAGCAGTTCTTC. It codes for CASSVVGGFYNEQFF.

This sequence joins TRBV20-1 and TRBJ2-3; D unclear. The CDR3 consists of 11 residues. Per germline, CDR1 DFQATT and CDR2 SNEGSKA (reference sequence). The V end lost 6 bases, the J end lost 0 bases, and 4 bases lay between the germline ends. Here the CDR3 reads CSAESTDTQYF. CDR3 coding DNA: TGCAGTGCAGAAAGCACAGATACGCAGTATTTT.

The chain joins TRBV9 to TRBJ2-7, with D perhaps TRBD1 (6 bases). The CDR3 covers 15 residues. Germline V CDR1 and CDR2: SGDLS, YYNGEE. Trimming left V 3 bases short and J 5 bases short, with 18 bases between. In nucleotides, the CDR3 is TGTGCCAGCAGCGCCAGGGGCCCCACGCAACACGAGCAGTACTTC. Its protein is CASSARGPTQHEQYF.